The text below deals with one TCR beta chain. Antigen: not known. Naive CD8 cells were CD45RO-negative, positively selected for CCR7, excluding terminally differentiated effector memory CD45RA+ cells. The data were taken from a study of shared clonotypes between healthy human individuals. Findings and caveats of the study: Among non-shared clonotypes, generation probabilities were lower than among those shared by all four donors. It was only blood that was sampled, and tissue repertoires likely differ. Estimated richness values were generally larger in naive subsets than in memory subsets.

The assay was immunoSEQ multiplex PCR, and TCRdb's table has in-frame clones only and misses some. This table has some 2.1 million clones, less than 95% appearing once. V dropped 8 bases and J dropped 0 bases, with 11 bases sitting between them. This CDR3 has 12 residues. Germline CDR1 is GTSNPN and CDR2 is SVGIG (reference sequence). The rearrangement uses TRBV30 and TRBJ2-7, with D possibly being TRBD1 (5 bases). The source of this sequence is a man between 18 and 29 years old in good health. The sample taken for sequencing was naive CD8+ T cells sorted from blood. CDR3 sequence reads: CAADSSSYEQYF. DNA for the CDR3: TGTGCCGCCGACAGTAGCTCCTACGAGCAGTACTTC.